Included here is one T cell receptor beta chain sequence, with context. Original handling: Reference gene primer amplification in the assay estimated nucleated cell counts. Libraries were prepared by immunoSEQ multiplex PCR; TCRdb keeps only in-frame clonotypes and omits some of them. V and J calls and clone size are given by that table; D and trimming were obtained from the DNA. The repertoire holds around 270,000 clones, with about 90% as singletons. These data are taken from a study of blood T cell repertoires in COVID-19. Study-level information: From the United States, Italy and Spain came samples of acute and convalescent COVID-19.

Trimming pared 3 bases from V and 7 bases from J, leaving 9 bases between. This CDR3 spans 11 amino acids. The germline V gene has CDR1 GTSNPN and CDR2 SVGIG (reference sequence). All exposed participants met a person with COVID-19 within 2 weeks before entering the study. The sequence derives from a woman in her thirties or forties who had been exposed to COVID-19. The rearrangement links TRBV30 to TRBJ1-2; D remains ambiguous. The sample comprised PBMCs or T cells enriched from blood (not recorded which). In DNA form, the CDR3 reads TGTGCCTGGAGACGGGATCTTGGCTACACCTTC. Its protein product is CAWRRDLGYTF.